These 14 T cell receptor beta chains were all obtained from the same sample, sequenced in a study of T cell responses to AZD1222 COVID-19 vaccine. Libraries were prepared by immunoSEQ multiplex PCR; TCRdb keeps only in-frame clonotypes and omits some of them. Here the sample spans approximately 130,000 clones, 90% being singletons. The source material was peripheral blood, sampled on day 0 of AZD1222 vaccination. The source is an adult in good health.

V gene TRBV28 combines with J gene TRBJ1-6; no firm D call. Germline-derived CDR1 and CDR2 are MDHEN and SYDVKM. CDR3 size: 12 residues. V was clipped by 6 bases and J by 9 bases, with 9 bases between them. The DNA for the CDR3 is TGTGCCAGCAGGGGGTGGAGTTCACCCCTCCACTTT. This encodes CASRGWSSPLHF.

This chain's CDR3 is CASSQGPAGGYQPQHF. As DNA, the CDR3 is TGTGCCAGCAGTCAAGGTCCGGCAGGGGGTTATCAGCCCCAGCATTTT. This chain joins TRBV7-3 and TRBJ1-5; TRBD1 matches 7 bases. Germline CDR1 is SGHTA and CDR2 is FQGTGA. Germline trimming cut 6 bases from V and 5 bases from J; bases unmatched to any gene: 13. The CDR3 is 16 amino acids.

This chain links TRBV3-1 (or the pseudogene TRBV3-2) with TRBJ1-5; no reliable D call. V lost 0 bases and J lost 6, with 9 bases in between. The CDR3 is 14 amino acids. Germline values: CDR1 LGHDT, CDR2 YNNKEL (reference sequence). This chain's CDR3 is CASSQDRGSQPQHF. In nucleotides, the CDR3 is TGTGCCAGCAGCCAAGATCGCGGGAGTCAGCCCCAGCATTTT.

V gene TRBV7-2 combines with J gene TRBJ1-3; D perhaps matches TRBD1 (5 bases). The germline CDR1 and CDR2 sequences are SGHTA and FQGNSA. Trimming pared 9 bases from V and 2 bases from J, leaving 14 bases between. The CDR3 contains 14 residues. CDR3 sequence reads: CASGGGNPGNTIYF. Written as DNA, the CDR3 is TGTGCCAGTGGGGGGGGTAACCCTGGAAACACCATATATTTT.

On this clone: The CDR3 does not end in the conserved phenylalanine or tryptophan, so this is likely a read error. The limits of the CDR3 on the DNA are not certain, so only TCRdb's listed CDR3 is given. The V gene is TRBV6-2 or TRBV6-3, the J gene TRBJ2-3; TRBD2 is taken as the D call from the table, unchecked against the DNA. The CDR3 spans 20 residues, counting both ends. The germline gives CDR1 MNHEY, CDR2 SVGEGT. CDR3 sequence: CASSYRGTRGGARYPVPVRI.

The table lists this clone with a count of one. The chain is built from TRBV9 and TRBJ1-3; tentatively, D is TRBD1 (5 bases). Germline V gives CDR1 SGDLS, CDR2 YYNGEE. The CDR3 has 17 residues. The V and J ends lost 2 bases and 3 bases respectively, with 18 bases between them. The CDR3 DNA reads as TGTGCCAGCAGCGTCCCAGGGCCCAGTGCGAGTGGAAACACCATATATTTT. It encodes CASSVPGPSASGNTIYF.

V is TRBV19 and J is TRBJ1-4, with D unresolved. The V and J ends lost 3 bases and 0 bases respectively, with 5 bases between them. The CDR3 totals 14 residues. Germline assignment: CDR1 LNHDA and CDR2 SQIVND (reference sequence). CDR3 protein: CASSMPATNEKLFF. CDR3 DNA: TGTGCCAGTAGTATGCCAGCAACTAATGAAAAACTGTTTTTT.

This chain joins TRBV3-1 (or the pseudogene TRBV3-2) and TRBJ1-5, with no clear D. V was trimmed by 4 bases and J by 0 bases, leaving 16 bases between them. Germline V gene lookup returns CDR1 LGHDT and CDR2 YNNKEL (reference sequence). This CDR3 region has 17 residues. The DNA for the CDR3 is TGTGCCAGCAGCCCAAATGGGGTCCCGAATAGCAATCAGCCCCAGCATTTT. Its protein is CASSPNGVPNSNQPQHF.

V and J are TRBV7-3 and TRBJ2-7, with a weak D call TRBD2 (5 bases). Germline V gives CDR1 SGHTA, CDR2 FQGTGA. Trimming took off 6 bases at V and 7 bases at J, with 16 bases between the two ends. CDR3 size: 13 residues. DNA of the CDR3: TGTGCCAGCAGTTCGGGATCACCCGCGGAGCAGTACTTC. Its translation: CASSSGSPAEQYF.

CDR3 sequence reads: CASSSRTQTYEQYF. Here the CDR3 DNA reads TGTGCCAGCAGCTCAAGGACCCAAACCTACGAGCAGTACTTC. The chain recombines TRBV13 with TRBJ2-7; D gene uncertain. The CDR3 runs to 14 residues. CDR1 is PRHDT and CDR2 is FYEKMQ in the germline V gene (reference sequence). V was cut by 4 bases and J by 2 bases, with 12 bases left in between.

The rearrangement links TRBV6-5 to TRBJ2-3, with a possible D match to TRBD1 (5 bases). Trimming left V 3 bases short and J 2 bases short, with 12 bases between. Germline CDR1 reads MNHEY; CDR2 reads SVGAGI. This CDR3 has 15 residues. CDR3 sequence reads: CASSYGAGYTDTQYF. As DNA, the CDR3 is TGTGCCAGCAGTTATGGGGCAGGTTACACAGATACGCAGTATTTT.

J is TRBJ2-3 and V is TRBV27, with D possibly TRBD2 on 6 matching bases. This CDR3 has 16 amino acids. The ends were cut back, 8 bases at V and 1 base at J, with 19 bases in the middle. The germline CDR1 and CDR2 sequences are MNHEY and SMNVEV (reference sequence). CDR3 protein: CASLPGLAIRTDTQYF. DNA for the CDR3: TGTGCCAGCTTGCCCGGGCTAGCGATACGCACAGATACGCAGTATTTT.

This chain's CDR3 is CASSPQGENTEAFF. CDR3 bases: TGTGCCAGTAGCCCACAGGGGGAGAACACTGAAGCTTTCTTT. The chain uses TRBV19 and TRBJ1-1; 8 bases are shared with TRBD1. With V trimmed by 6 bases and J by 1 base, 4 bases remained unmatched. Germline V gives CDR1 LNHDA, CDR2 SQIVND (reference sequence). The CDR3 is 14 residues long.

J is TRBJ1-1 and V is TRBV11-3; the D gene is possibly TRBD1 (5 bases). The CDR3 consists of 17 residues. Germline V lookup: CDR1 SGHNT, CDR2 YENEEA. With 3 bases removed from V and 2 bases from J, the gap between germline ends came to 19 bases. CDR3 region: CASSFKRQSLINTEAFF. CDR3 bases: TGTGCCAGCAGCTTTAAACGACAGAGCCTCATAAACACTGAAGCTTTCTTT.